What follows describes a single T cell receptor (beta chain). The sample originates from a study of blood T cells in healthy people across ages. Primed by a sample-barcoded 5' primer and a J-beta primer mix, a second PCR proceeded for 7 to 11 cycles. Carrying 12 random nucleotides, a template-switch adaptor labeled each individual cDNA molecule. Each CDR3 protein is one row after TCRdb ran MiXCR on the 5' RACE reads. The data show hundreds of thousands of distinct CDR3 sequences, around 49% seen once. V gave up 1 base and J gave up 5 bases, with 11 bases separating them. CDR1 and CDR2 from the germline V gene are SEHNR and FQNEAQ (reference sequence). The CDR3 consists of 14 residues.

The origin of this receptor is a woman aged 55-69 years in good health. Sequencing was done on a sample of blood. This rearrangement joins TRBV7-9 to TRBJ2-5; D is undetermined. In DNA, the CDR3 is TGTGCCAGCAGCTTAGGGGGAACAGTCGAGACCCAGTACTTC. Its translation: CASSLGGTVETQYF.